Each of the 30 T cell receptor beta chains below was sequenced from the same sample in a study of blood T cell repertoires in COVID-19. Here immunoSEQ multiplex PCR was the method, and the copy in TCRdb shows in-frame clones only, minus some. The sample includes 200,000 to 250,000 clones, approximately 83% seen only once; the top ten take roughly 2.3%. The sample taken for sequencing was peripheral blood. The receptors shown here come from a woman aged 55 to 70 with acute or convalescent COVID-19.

The CDR3: CASSVRGGGETQYF. The CDR3 bases are TGTGCCAGCAGCGTCCGTGGGGGCGGGGAGACCCAGTACTTC. The rearrangement links TRBV9 to TRBJ2-5, with TRBD1 as a possible D gene (6 bases). The germline V gene has CDR1 SGDLS and CDR2 YYNGEE. This CDR3 is 14 amino acids long. The V and J ends lost 2 bases and 5 bases respectively, with 13 bases between them.

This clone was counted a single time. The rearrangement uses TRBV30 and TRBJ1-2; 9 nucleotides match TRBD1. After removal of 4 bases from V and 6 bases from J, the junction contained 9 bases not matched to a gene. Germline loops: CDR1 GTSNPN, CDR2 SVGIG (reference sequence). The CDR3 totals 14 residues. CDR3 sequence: CAWKIQDRGDGYTF. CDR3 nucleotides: TGTGCCTGGAAGATTCAGGACAGGGGCGATGGCTACACCTTC.

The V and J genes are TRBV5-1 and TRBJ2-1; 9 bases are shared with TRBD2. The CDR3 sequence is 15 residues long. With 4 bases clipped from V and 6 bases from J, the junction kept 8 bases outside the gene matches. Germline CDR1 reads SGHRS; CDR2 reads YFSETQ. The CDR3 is CASSVLSGGFNEQFF. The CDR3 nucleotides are TGCGCCAGCAGCGTATTGAGCGGGGGGTTCAATGAGCAGTTCTTC.

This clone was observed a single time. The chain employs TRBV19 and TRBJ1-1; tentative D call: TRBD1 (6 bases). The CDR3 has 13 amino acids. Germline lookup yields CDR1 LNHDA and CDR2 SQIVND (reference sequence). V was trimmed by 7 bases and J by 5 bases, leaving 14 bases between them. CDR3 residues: CASNLRGRTEAFF. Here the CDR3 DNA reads TGTGCCAGTAACCTCAGGGGAAGGACTGAAGCTTTCTTT.

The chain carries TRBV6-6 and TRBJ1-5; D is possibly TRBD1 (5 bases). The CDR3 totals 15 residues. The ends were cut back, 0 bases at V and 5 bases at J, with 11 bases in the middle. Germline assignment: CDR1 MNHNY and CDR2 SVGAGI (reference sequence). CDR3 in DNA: TGTGCCAGCAGTTACTCTGTGGGGCAGGATCAGCCCCAGCATTTT. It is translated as CASSYSVGQDQPQHF.

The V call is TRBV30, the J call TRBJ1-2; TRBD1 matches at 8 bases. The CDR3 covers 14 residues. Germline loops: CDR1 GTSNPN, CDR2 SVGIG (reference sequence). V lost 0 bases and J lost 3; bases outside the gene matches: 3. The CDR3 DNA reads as TGTGCCTGGAGTGTACCAGGGGGCTACTATGGCTACACCTTC. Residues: CAWSVPGGYYGYTF.

CDR3 protein: CASSYSRDSGNTIYF. The CDR3 DNA sequence: TGTGCCAGCAGTTACTCGCGGGACTCTGGAAACACCATATATTTT. This chain joins TRBV6-5 and TRBJ1-3; no clear D. CDR3 length: 15 residues. Germline V gene sequence: CDR1 MNHEY, CDR2 SVGAGI. Trimming removed 0 bases at V and 0 bases at J, with 6 bases between.

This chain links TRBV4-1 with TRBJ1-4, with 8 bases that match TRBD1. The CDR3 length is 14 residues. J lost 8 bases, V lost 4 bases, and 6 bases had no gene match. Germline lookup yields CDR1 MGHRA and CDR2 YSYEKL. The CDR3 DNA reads TGCGCCAGCAGCCTAGGACAGGGAAGCGAAAAACTGTTTTTT. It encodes CASSLGQGSEKLFF.

CDR3 sequence: CASSQVGEAEGGYTF. The CDR3 bases are TGCGCCAGCAGCCAAGTAGGGGAAGCAGAAGGAGGCTACACCTTC. V is TRBV4-3 and J is TRBJ1-2; tentatively, D is TRBD1 (5 bases). Germline CDR1 reads LGHNA; CDR2 reads YSLEER. The CDR3 has 15 amino acids. The ends were cut back, 1 base at V and 8 bases at J, with 17 bases in the middle.

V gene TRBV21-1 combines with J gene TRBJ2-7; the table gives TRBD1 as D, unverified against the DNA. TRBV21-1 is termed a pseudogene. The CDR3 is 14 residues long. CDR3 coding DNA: TGTGCCAGCAGCAAAGGGACAGGCTCCTACGAGCAGTACTTC. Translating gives CASSKGTGSYEQYF.

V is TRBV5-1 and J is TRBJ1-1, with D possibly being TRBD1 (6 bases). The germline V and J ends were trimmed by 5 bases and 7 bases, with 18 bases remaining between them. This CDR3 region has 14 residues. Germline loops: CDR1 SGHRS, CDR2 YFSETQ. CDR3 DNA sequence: TGCGCCAGCAGGGTAGTTCCAGGGGAAGGTGAAGCTTTCTTT. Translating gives CASRVVPGEGEAFF.

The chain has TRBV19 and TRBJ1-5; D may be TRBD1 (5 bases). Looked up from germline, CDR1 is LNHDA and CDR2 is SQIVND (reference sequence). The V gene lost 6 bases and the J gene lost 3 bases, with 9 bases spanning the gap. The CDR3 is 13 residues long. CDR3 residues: CASSDSFNQPQHF. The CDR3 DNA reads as TGTGCCAGTAGCGACAGCTTCAATCAGCCCCAGCATTTT.

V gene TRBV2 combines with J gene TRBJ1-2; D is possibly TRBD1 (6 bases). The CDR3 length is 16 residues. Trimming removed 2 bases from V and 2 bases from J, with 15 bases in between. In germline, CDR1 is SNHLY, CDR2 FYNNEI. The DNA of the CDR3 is TGTGCCAGCAGTGAAAACAGGGATCTTTCCAACTATGGCTACACCTTC. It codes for CASSENRDLSNYGYTF.

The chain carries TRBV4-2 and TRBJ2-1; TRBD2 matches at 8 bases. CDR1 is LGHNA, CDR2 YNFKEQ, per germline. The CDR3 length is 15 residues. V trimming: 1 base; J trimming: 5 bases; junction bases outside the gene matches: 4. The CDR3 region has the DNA TGTGCCAGCAGCCAAGGGGCGGGGGGACACAATGAGCAGTTCTTC. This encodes CASSQGAGGHNEQFF.

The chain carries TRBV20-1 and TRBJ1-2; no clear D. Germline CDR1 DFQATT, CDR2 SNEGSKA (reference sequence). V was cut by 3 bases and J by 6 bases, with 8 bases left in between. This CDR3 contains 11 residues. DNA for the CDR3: TGCAGTGCTAGGGAGGGTAATGGCTACACCTTC. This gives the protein CSAREGNGYTF.

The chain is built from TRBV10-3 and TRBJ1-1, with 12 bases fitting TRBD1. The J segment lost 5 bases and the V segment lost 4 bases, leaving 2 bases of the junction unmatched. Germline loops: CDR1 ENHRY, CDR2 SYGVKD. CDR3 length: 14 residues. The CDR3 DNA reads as TGTGCCATCAGTGGGGACAGGGGGCGAACTGAAGCTTTCTTT. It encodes CAISGDRGRTEAFF.

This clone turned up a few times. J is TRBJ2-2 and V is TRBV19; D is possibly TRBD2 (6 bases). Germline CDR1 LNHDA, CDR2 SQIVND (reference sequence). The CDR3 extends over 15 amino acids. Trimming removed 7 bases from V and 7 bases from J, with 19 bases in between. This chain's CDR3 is CASTPPGRTHGELFF. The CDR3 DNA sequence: TGTGCCAGTACCCCTCCAGGGAGGACACACGGGGAGCTGTTTTTT.

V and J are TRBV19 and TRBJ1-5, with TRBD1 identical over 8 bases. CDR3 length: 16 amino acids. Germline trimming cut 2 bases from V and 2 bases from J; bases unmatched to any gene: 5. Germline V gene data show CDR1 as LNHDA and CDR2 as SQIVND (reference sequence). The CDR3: CASSISTGVGNQPQHF. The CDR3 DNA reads TGTGCCAGTAGTATATCGACAGGGGTGGGCAATCAGCCCCAGCATTTT. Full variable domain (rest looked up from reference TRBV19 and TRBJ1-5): DGGITQSPKYLFRKEGQNVTLSCEQNLNHDAMYWYRQDPGQGLRLIYYSQIVNDFQKGDIAEGYSVSREKKESFPLTVTSAQKNPTAFYLCASSISTGVGNQPQHFGDGTRLSIL.

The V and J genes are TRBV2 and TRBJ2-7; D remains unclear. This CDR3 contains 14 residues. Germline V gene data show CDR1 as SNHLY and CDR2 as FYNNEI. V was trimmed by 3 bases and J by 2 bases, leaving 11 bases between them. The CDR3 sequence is CASSDQTRTYEQYF. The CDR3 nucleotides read TGTGCCAGCAGTGACCAGACACGTACCTACGAGCAGTACTTC.

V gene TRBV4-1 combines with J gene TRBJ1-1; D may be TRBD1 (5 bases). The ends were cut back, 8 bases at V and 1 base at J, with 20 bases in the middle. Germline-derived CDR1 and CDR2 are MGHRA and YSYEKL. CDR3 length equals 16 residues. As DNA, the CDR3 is TGCGCCAGCGCACCAGGGCTTGGGTTAAAGAACACTGAAGCTTTCTTT. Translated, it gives CASAPGLGLKNTEAFF.

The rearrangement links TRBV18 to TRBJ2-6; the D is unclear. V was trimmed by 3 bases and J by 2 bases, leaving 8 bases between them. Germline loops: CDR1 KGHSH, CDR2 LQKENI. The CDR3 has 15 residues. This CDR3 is CASSPGVTGANVLTF. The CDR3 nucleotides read TGTGCCAGCTCACCTGGAGTAACTGGGGCCAACGTCCTGACTTTC.

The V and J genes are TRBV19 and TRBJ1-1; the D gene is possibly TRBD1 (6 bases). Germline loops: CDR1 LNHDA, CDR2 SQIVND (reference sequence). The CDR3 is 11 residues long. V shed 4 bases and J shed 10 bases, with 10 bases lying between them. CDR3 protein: CASSRGRGAFF. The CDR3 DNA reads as TGTGCCAGTAGTAGGGGGCGAGGAGCTTTCTTT.

The CDR3 DNA reads TGTGCCTGGAGCGCCGGACTTAACTATGGCTACACCTTC. It encodes CAWSAGLNYGYTF. V usage is TRBV30 and J usage is TRBJ1-2, with D uncertain. The CDR3 length is 13 residues. Trimming shortened V by 3 bases and J by 1 base, and 9 bases separated the two germline ends. Germline V gene sequence: CDR1 GTSNPN, CDR2 SVGIG (reference sequence).

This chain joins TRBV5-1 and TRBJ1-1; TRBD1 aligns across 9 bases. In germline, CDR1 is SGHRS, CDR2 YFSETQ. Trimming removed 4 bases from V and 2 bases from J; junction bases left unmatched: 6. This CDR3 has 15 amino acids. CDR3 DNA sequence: TGCGCCAGCAGCGACCTGGGACAGGGTAACACTGAAGCTTTCTTT. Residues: CASSDLGQGNTEAFF.

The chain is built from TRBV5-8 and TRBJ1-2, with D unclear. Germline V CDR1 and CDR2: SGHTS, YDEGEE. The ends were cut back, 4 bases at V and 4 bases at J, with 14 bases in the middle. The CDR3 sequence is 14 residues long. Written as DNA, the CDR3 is TGTGCCAGCAGCACCAACAGTAGGCTCTATGGCTACACCTTC. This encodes CASSTNSRLYGYTF.

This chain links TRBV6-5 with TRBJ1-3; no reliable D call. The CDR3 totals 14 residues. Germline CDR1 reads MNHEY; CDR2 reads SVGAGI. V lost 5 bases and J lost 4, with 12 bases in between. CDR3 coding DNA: TGTGCCAGCAGTCCCGAGACTCTCGGAAACACCATATATTTT. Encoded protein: CASSPETLGNTIYF.

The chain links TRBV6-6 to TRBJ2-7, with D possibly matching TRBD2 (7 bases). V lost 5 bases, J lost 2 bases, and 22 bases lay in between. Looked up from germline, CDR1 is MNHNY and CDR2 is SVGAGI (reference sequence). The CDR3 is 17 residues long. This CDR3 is CASSPSRGGLYPYEQYF. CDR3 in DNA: TGTGCCAGCAGTCCCTCGAGGGGGGGACTTTACCCCTACGAGCAGTACTTC.

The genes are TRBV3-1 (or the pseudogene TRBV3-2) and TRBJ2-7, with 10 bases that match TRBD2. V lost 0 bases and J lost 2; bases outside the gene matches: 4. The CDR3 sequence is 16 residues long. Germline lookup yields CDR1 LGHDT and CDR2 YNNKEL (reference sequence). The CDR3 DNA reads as TGTGCCAGCAGCCAAGAACCTCTAGCGGGGGCCTACGAGCAGTACTTC. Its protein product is CASSQEPLAGAYEQYF.

CDR3 protein: CASRDSAEGNTIYF. CDR3 DNA: TGTGCCAGCCGGGACAGCGCAGAAGGAAACACCATATATTTT. The chain employs TRBV11-1 and TRBJ1-3; 7 positions agree with TRBD1. V shed 8 bases and J 4 bases; nucleotides not matched to a gene: 8. Per the germline V gene, CDR1 is SGHAT and CDR2 is FQDESV (reference sequence). This CDR3 contains 14 residues.

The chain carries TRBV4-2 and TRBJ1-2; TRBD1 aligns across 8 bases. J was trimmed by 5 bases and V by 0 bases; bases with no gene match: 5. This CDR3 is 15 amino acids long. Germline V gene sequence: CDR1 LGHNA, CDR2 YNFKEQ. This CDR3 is CASSQERTGLYGYTF. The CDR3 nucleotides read TGTGCCAGCAGCCAAGAAAGGACAGGGCTATATGGCTACACCTTC.